The 17 T cell receptor beta chains reported below all come from one sample, sequenced in a study of blood T cell repertoires in COVID-19. Sequenced by immunoSEQ multiplex PCR; TCRdb stores in-frame clones only, minus some. The top ten clones hold 1.2% of a sample with some 170,000 clones, approximately 84% of them seen once. Sequences were obtained from PBMCs or T cells enriched from blood (not recorded which). These receptors came from a human donor with acute COVID-19. The donor label of this sample is uncertain.

The V gene is TRBV5-1, the J gene TRBJ2-7; 7 bases are a match to TRBD1. The CDR3 covers 16 residues. CDR1 and CDR2 from the germline V gene are SGHRS and YFSETQ. The J segment lost 0 bases and the V segment lost 0 bases, leaving 6 bases of the junction unmatched. For the CDR3, the DNA is TGCGCCAGCAGCTTGGCCCAGGACAGGAGCTCCTACGAGCAGTACTTC. Protein sequence: CASSLAQDRSSYEQYF.

The chain uses TRBV11-3 and TRBJ2-1; TRBD2 aligns across 10 bases. Trimming removed 2 bases from V and 4 bases from J; junction bases left unmatched: 8. Per the germline V gene, CDR1 is SGHNT and CDR2 is YENEEA. This CDR3 has 17 residues. CDR3 residues: CASSLRDSGGPYNEQFF. The CDR3 DNA reads TGTGCCAGCAGCTTACGGGATAGCGGGGGGCCTTACAATGAGCAGTTCTTC.

Here the CDR3 DNA reads TGTGCCAGCAGTTCCTATAGCGGGGGACTTTCCTACGAGCAGTACTTC. It codes for CASSSYSGGLSYEQYF. The chain carries TRBV27 and TRBJ2-7; 9 nucleotides line up with TRBD2. The CDR3 runs 16 residues. Germline loops: CDR1 MNHEY, CDR2 SMNVEV (reference sequence). V trimming: 4 bases; J trimming: 1 base; junction bases outside the gene matches: 8.

The J gene is TRBJ2-3, the V gene TRBV4-3; TRBD2 might be the D (6 bases). The germline V gene has CDR1 LGHNA and CDR2 YSLEER. Trimming shortened V by 1 base and J by 3 bases, and 11 bases separated the two germline ends. The CDR3 contains 15 residues. The CDR3 spells CASSQVRGATDTQYF. Here the CDR3 DNA reads TGCGCCAGCAGCCAAGTACGCGGGGCTACAGATACGCAGTATTTT.

The chain links TRBV20-1 to TRBJ1-1; D not resolved. This CDR3 spans 10 amino acids. Trimming stripped 6 bases from V and 8 bases from J, with 10 bases between. The V gene's germline CDR1 is DFQATT and CDR2 SNEGSKA (reference sequence). The CDR3 DNA follows: TGCAGTGCGAGACTATCAGAAGCTTTCTTT. Its protein is CSARLSEAFF.

This clone was detected once. The rearrangement links TRBV5-6 to TRBJ2-3, with D possibly matching TRBD1 (5 bases). The V end lost 0 bases, the J end lost 0 bases, and 11 bases lay between the germline ends. Germline V gene lookup returns CDR1 SGHDT and CDR2 YYEEEE. CDR3 length: 16 amino acids. CDR3 sequence: CASSLEGPASTDTQYF. DNA of the CDR3: TGTGCCAGCAGCTTGGAGGGGCCGGCTAGCACAGATACGCAGTATTTT. Full variable domain (rest looked up from reference TRBV5-6 and TRBJ2-3): DAGVTQSPTHLIKTRGQQVTLRCSPKSGHDTVSWYQQALGQGPQFIFQYYEEEERQRGNFPDRFSGHQFPNYSSELNVNALLLGDSALYLCASSLEGPASTDTQYFGPGTRLTVL.

The rearrangement links TRBV7-3 to TRBJ2-3, with a possible D match to TRBD2 (6 bases). V lost 5 bases and J lost 5, with 23 bases in between. The CDR3 is 17 residues long. Germline V gene sequence: CDR1 SGHTA, CDR2 FQGTGA. The CDR3 loop is CASSPNPPGAVLDTQYF. The CDR3 DNA reads TGTGCCAGCAGCCCCAATCCCCCGGGAGCGGTGCTAGATACGCAGTATTTT.

The chain combines TRBV2 with TRBJ2-1; D remains unclear. This CDR3 comprises 15 residues. V shed 0 bases and J shed 3 bases, with 9 bases lying between them. Germline CDR1 and CDR2: SNHLY and FYNNEI. The CDR3 here is CASSEAPGVYNEQFF. DNA of the CDR3: TGTGCCAGCAGTGAAGCCCCAGGTGTCTACAATGAGCAGTTCTTC.

The chain recombines TRBV5-1 with TRBJ2-3; 7 nucleotides align to TRBD1. The V gene end was trimmed by 5 bases and the J gene end by 0 bases; junction bases not matched to a gene: 12. Germline CDR1 SGHRS, CDR2 YFSETQ. This CDR3 has 17 amino acids. This CDR3 reads CASSFLGGQQSTDTQYF. For the CDR3, the DNA is TGCGCCAGCAGTTTTTTAGGGGGACAGCAAAGCACAGATACGCAGTATTTT.

This clone has more than one count but fewer than ten. The rearrangement uses TRBV6-2 or TRBV6-3 and TRBJ2-3; TRBD1 might be the D (5 bases). V gave up 6 bases and J gave up 2 bases, with 12 bases separating them. There are 14 residues in the CDR3. Per germline, CDR1 MNHEY and CDR2 SVGEGT. The DNA of the CDR3 is TGTGCCAGCAGCCCCAGGGTAATCACAGATACGCAGTATTTT. It codes for CASSPRVITDTQYF.

This chain joins TRBV6-4 and TRBJ2-3; D gene unclear. This CDR3 is built from 15 residues. Deletions cut 2 bases from V and 1 base from J, with 10 bases between. Germline lookup yields CDR1 MRHNA and CDR2 SNTAGT. CDR3 sequence: CASSDGVRGTDTQYF. CDR3 DNA sequence: TGTGCCAGCAGTGACGGTGTCCGGGGCACAGATACGCAGTATTTT.

The chain recombines TRBV7-6 with TRBJ2-5; D gene uncertain. The CDR3 loop spans 13 amino acids. Germline V gives CDR1 SGHVS, CDR2 FNYEAQ. V was shortened by 6 bases and J by 5 bases, with 13 bases between the two germline ends. The CDR3 DNA reads TGTGCCAGCAGTAAACTATGGTTTGAGACCCAGTACTTC. It codes for CASSKLWFETQYF.

In nucleotides, the CDR3 is TGCGCCAGCAGCCAAGACAGGAGGAGACAGGGGGTTTTAGATAATGAAAAACTGTTTTTT. Amino acids: CASSQDRRRQGVLDNEKLFF. The gene calls are TRBV4-1 and TRBJ1-4; 9 nucleotides align to TRBD1. V shed 0 bases and J 4 bases; nucleotides not matched to a gene: 15. CDR1 and CDR2 (germline): MGHRA, YSYEKL. The CDR3 loop spans 20 amino acids.

The V and J genes are TRBV7-9 and TRBJ2-7; the D gene is possibly TRBD2 (5 bases). CDR3 length equals 13 residues. V shed 0 bases and J shed 6 bases, with 9 bases lying between them. Germline values: CDR1 SEHNR, CDR2 FQNEAQ (reference sequence). The DNA of the CDR3 is TGTGCCAGCAGCTTAGCCTCTAGCAGCGAGCAGTACTTC. Translated, it gives CASSLASSSEQYF.

The rearrangement uses TRBV6-5 and TRBJ1-1; tentatively, D is TRBD1 (5 bases). Looked up from germline, CDR1 is MNHEY and CDR2 is SVGAGI. The V and J ends lost 6 bases and 0 bases respectively, with 11 bases between them. CDR3 size: 14 residues. The CDR3 region has the DNA TGTGCCAGCAGAGCAGGGATCATGAACACTGAAGCTTTCTTT. Amino acid sequence: CASRAGIMNTEAFF.

The chain couples TRBV2 to TRBJ2-3, with 10 bases identical to TRBD2. V trimming: 5 bases; J trimming: 1 base; junction bases outside the gene matches: 3. Germline values: CDR1 SNHLY, CDR2 FYNNEI. The CDR3 is 15 residues long. This CDR3 reads CASSPLAGGTDTQYF. The CDR3 DNA sequence: TGTGCCAGCAGTCCTCTAGCGGGGGGCACAGATACGCAGTATTTT. The full variable domain, in which reference TRBV2 and TRBJ2-3 provide the parts outside the CDR3, is EPEVTQTPSHQVTQMGQEVILRCVPISNHLYFYWYRQILGQKVEFLVSFYNNEISEKSEIFDDQFSVERPDGSNFTLKIRSTKLEDSAMYFCASSPLAGGTDTQYFGPGTRLTVL.

In DNA form, the CDR3 reads TGTGCCAGCAGCACCCGCCTCAAAGGGGGGGGATACAATGAGCAGTTCTTC. It specifies CASSTRLKGGGYNEQFF. The gene calls are TRBV21-1 and TRBJ2-1; TRBD2 is the table's D call and was not checked against the DNA. TRBV21-1 is termed a pseudogene. The CDR3 has 17 amino acids.